Reported below is one T cell receptor (beta chain). Treatment defined: preoperative locoregional IRX-2 cytokine immunotherapy. This phase Ib study tested locoregional IRX-2 cytokine immunotherapy given before surgery. The data are from a study of preoperative IRX-2 immunotherapy in early breast cancer. Only in-frame clones appear in the TCRdb table, and some are missing; sequencing was by immunoSEQ multiplex PCR. The data contain 90,000 to 100,000 clones, 86% of them singletons. CDR1 and CDR2 (germline): SGHNT, YENEEA. Deletions cut 5 bases from V and 1 base from J, with 14 bases between. The length of the CDR3 is 15 residues.

The clonotype originates from a human donor with breast cancer. Material: tumor tissue, obtained after IRX-2 immunotherapy. The chain has TRBV11-3 and TRBJ1-1; D call uncertain. CDR3 protein: CASSHTPGTNTEAFF. The CDR3 DNA follows: TGTGCCAGCAGCCACACCCCAGGAACGAACACTGAAGCTTTCTTT. The whole variable domain, filled in from reference TRBV11-3 and TRBJ1-1, reads EAGVVQSPRYKIIEKKQPVAFWCNPISGHNTLYWYLQNLGQGPELLIRYENEEAVDDSQLPKDRFSAERLKGVDSTLKIQPAELGDSAVYLCASSHTPGTNTEAFFGQGTRLTVV.